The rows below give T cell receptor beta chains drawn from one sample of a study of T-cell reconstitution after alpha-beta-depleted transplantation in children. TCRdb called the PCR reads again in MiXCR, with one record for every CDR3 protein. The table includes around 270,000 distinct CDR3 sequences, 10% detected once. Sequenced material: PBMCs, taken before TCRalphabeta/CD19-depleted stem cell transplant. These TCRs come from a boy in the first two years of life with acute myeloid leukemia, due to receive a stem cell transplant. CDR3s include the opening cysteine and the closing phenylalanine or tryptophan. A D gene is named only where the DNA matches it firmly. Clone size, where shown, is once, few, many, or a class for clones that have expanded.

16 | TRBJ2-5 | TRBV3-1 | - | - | TGTGCCAGCATCCAAGACGGGAGCTACGTCCAAGAGACCCAGTACTTC | CASIQDGSYVQETQYF
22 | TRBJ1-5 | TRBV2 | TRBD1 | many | TGTGCCAGCAGTGCCTTAGATAGACAGGGCACAGGCCCCCCACCTCCAAATCAGCCCCAGCATTTT | CASSALDRQGTGPPPPNQPQHF
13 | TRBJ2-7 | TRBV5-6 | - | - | TGTGCCAGCAGCTCGGACCCAACGCGGGAGCAGTACTTC | CASSSDPTREQYF
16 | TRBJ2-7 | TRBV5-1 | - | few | TGCGCCAGCAGCTTGGTCGGGAGAAGGGGCACCTACGAGCAGTACTTC | CASSLVGRRGTYEQYF
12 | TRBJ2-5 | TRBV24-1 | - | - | TGTGCCACCAGTGGTTCCCCGGGGACCCAGTACTTC | CATSGSPGTQYF
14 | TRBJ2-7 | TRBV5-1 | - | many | TGCGCCAGCAGCTTGGAACGGGGGGCGGGCGAGCAGTACTTC | CASSLERGAGEQYF
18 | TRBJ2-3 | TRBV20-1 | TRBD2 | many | TGCAGTGCTAGAGTACCGTCTAGCGGGGTTTCTAGCACAGATACGCAGTATTTT | CSARVPSSGVSSTDTQYF
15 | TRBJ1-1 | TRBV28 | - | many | TGTGCCAGCAGTTTCTCCGGGACGGCGAACACTGAAGCTTTCTTT | CASSFSGTANTEAFF
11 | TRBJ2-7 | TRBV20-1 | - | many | TGCAGTGCTACCCAGGGGCCCGAGCAGTACTTC | CSATQGPEQYF
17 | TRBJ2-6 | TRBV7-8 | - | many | TGTGCCAGCAATCATCCCAGGGAGACATATGGGGCCAACGTCCTGACTTTC | CASNHPRETYGANVLTF
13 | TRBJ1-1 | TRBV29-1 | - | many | TGCAGCGTTGATCGGGCGGGGGGAACTGAAGCTTTCTTT | CSVDRAGGTEAFF
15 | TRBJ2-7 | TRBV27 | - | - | TGTGCCAGCAGGCCCACAGGGCCTACTACTTGGGAGCAGTACTTC | CASRPTGPTTWEQYF
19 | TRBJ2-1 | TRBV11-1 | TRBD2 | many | TGTGCCAGCAGTGCGGGACCGGGACTAGCGGGAGGGCCGAGGAATGAGCAGTTCTTC | CASSAGPGLAGGPRNEQFF
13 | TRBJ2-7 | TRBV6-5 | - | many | TGTGCCAGCAGTTACTCCAGGGCTTACGAGCAGTACTTC | CASSYSRAYEQYF
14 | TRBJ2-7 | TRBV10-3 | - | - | TGTGCCATCAGTCCTCTGGGGGATACTTTAGAGCAGTACTTC | CAISPLGDTLEQYF
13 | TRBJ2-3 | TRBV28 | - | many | TGTGCCAGCGCTTCCTCAGGTATAGATACGCAGTATTTT | CASASSGIDTQYF
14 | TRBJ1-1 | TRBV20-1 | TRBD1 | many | TGCAGTGCTAGATGGGGACAGGGGAACACTGAAGCTTTCTTT | CSARWGQGNTEAFF
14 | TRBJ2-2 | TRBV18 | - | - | TGTGCCAGCTCACGAACGGGACAAACCGGGGAGCTGTTTTTT | CASSRTGQTGELFF
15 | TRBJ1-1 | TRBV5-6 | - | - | TGTGCCAGCAGCTTGGTTCCAGGGTGGGCGACTGAAGCTTTCTTT | CASSLVPGWATEAFF
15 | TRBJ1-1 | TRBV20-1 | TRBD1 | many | TGCAGTGCAGAGGGCCTACAGGGGGCGAACACTGAAGCTTTCTTT | CSAEGLQGANTEAFF
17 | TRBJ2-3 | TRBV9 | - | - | TGTGCCAGCAGCGTCACCCCTGGCGGTAGTGGCACAGATACGCAGTATTTT | CASSVTPGGSGTDTQYF
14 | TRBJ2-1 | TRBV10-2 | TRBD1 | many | TGCGCCAGCAGGGGACAGGGGGCGCGAAATGAGCAGTTCTTC | CASRGQGARNEQFF
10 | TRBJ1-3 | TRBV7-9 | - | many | TGTGCCAGCACTGGAAACACCATATATTTT | CASTGNTIYF
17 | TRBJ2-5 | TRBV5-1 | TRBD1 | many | TGCGCCAGCAGCTTGGGGACTTGGACAGGGGCATGGGAGACCCAGTACTTC | CASSLGTWTGAWETQYF
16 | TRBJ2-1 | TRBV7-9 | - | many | TGTGCCAGCAGCTTAGGGAATCTTCGGGAAGCCAATGAGCAGTTCTTC | CASSLGNLREANEQFF
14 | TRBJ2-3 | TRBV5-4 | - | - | TGTGCCAGCAGCTTGGGGCCCACAGCGGATACGCAGTATTTT | CASSLGPTADTQYF
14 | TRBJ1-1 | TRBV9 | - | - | TGTGCCAGCAGCGTAGACCTCATGAACACTGAAGCTTTCTTT | CASSVDLMNTEAFF
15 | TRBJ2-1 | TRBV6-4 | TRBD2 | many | TGTGCCAGCAGTGACATAGCGGGAGGGAACAATGAGCAGTTCTTC | CASSDIAGGNNEQFF
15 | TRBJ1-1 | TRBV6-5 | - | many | TGTGCCAGCAGTTACCTTAGACGGGAGAACACTGAAGCTTTCTTT | CASSYLRRENTEAFF
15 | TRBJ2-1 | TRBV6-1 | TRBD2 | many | TGTGCCAGCAGCCCCACTAGCGGATCCTACAATGAGCAGTTCTTC | CASSPTSGSYNEQFF
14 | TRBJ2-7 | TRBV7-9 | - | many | TGTGCCAGCAGCTTAGGTAACTCGTACTACGAGCAGTACTTC | CASSLGNSYYEQYF
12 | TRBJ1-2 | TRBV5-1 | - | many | TGCGCCAGCAGCTTGGTCAGAGGGGTCTACACCTTC | CASSLVRGVYTF
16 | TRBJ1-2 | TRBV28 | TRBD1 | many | TGTGCCAGCAGTTTAAGGTGGGGACAGGGACCCTATGGCTACACCTTC | CASSLRWGQGPYGYTF
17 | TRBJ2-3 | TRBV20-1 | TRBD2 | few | TGCTGTGCTAGCCCCAATCGCCTAGCGGGAGACACAGATACGCAGTATTTT | CCASPNRLAGDTDTQYF
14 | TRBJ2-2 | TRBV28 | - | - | TGTGCCAGCAGTTCGCGGGACTACACCGGGGAGCTGTTTTTT | CASSSRDYTGELFF
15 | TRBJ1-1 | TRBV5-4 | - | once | TGTGCCAGCAGCTTGAGGGCAGCTCTTAACACTGAAGCTTTCTTT | CASSLRAALNTEAFF
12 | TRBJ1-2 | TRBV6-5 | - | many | TGTGCCAGCAGTTACGACAGCTATGGCTACACCTTC | CASSYDSYGYTF
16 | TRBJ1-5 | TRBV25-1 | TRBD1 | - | TGTGCCGACGCCAGGGGACAGGTCAATAGTGATCAGCCCCAGCATTTT | CADARGQVNSDQPQHF
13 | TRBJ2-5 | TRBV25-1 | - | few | TGTGCCAGCAGTCTGCGACCGGGGGAGACCCAGTACTTC | CASSLRPGETQYF
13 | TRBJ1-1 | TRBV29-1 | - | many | TGCAGCGTTGAGGGCAGAGCGCACACTGAAGCTTTCTTT | CSVEGRAHTEAFF
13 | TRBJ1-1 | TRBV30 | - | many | TGTGCCTGGGGCGGGGGGATGAACACTGAAGCTTTCTTT | CAWGGGMNTEAFF
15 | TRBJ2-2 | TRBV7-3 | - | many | TGTGCCAGCAGCTTAAGACAGAGTGGGACCGGGGAGCTGTTTTTT | CASSLRQSGTGELFF